Here is one TCR beta chain with its context. Its matching antigen is unknown. Both 60 Vbeta primers and 13 Jbeta primers went into the PCR. Profiling relied on immunoSEQ multiplex PCR, and the TCRdb table lists in-frame clones only, not all of them. The sample has fewer than 130,000 clones; approximately 70% are singletons. This entry comes from a study of cytomegalovirus exposure and HLA in healthy donors. Study results and limitations: Owing to their indistinguishability, certain V segments, notably TRBV6-2 and TRBV6-3, were excluded. Reportedly, fewer N-insertions than the approximately 700-donor mean appeared in an Asian-associated ancestry cluster in a later analysis. Available immune exposure information was restricted to CMV serostatus only. In a later analysis, specific HLA alleles were associated with under 20,000 TCR beta sequences at a 0.05 false discovery rate.

V lost 11 bases, J lost 5 bases, and 19 bases lay in between. This CDR3 comprises 13 residues. CDR1 and CDR2 from the germline V gene are MNHNS and SASEGT. Sequencing was done on a sample of PBMCs. The chain has TRBV6-1 and TRBJ2-7, with D tentatively TRBD2 (5 bases). The source is a man aged 25 to 45 in good health and CMV-seropositive. CDR3 DNA: TGTGCCTCTAGCTTCGGGTTTCGGGACGAGCAGTACTTC. Translated: CASSFGFRDEQYF.